These T cell receptor beta chains were read from a single sample in a study of T-cell reconstitution after alpha-beta-depleted transplantation in children. TCRdb reprocessed the PCR reads with MiXCR, giving one entry per CDR3 protein. Of more than 200,000 distinct CDR3 sequences listed, 7.5% to 9.5% were seen once; the top ten hold approximately 40%. Sequencing was performed on PBMCs, mostly from graft donor cells, taken 360 days after TCRalphabeta/CD19-depleted stem cell transplant. These receptors were obtained from a male patient between 2 and 15 years old who had a stem cell transplant for acute myeloid leukemia, so the T cells may come from the graft donor. The CDR3 runs from the conserved cysteine through the conserved F or W. D genes are given only for firm matches. Rows give clone size only sometimes, using once, few, many, or a class for an expanded clone.

j_gene: TRBJ2-3; v_gene: TRBV20-1; abundance: many; d_gene: -; CDR3nt: TGCAGTGCTAGAAGAGAAGCGGATACGCAGTATTTT; CDR3aa: CSARREADTQYF
j_gene: TRBJ2-1; v_gene: TRBV12-3/TRBV12-4; abundance: few; d_gene: -; CDR3nt: TGTGCCAGCTGTTTAGTGGGATTGTTGGACAGATTTTCCTACAATGAGCAGTTCTTC; CDR3aa: CASCLVGLLDRFSYNEQFF
j_gene: TRBJ2-4; v_gene: TRBV12-3/TRBV12-4; abundance: many; d_gene: TRBD2; CDR3nt: TGTGCCAGCAATTCAGCGGGAGGGCCCGAAAACATTCAGTACTTC; CDR3aa: CASNSAGGPENIQYF
j_gene: TRBJ2-3; v_gene: TRBV5-1; abundance: many; d_gene: -; CDR3nt: TGCGCCAGCAGCTTGGATAGAGCAGATACGCAGTATTTT; CDR3aa: CASSLDRADTQYF
j_gene: TRBJ2-7; v_gene: TRBV12-3/TRBV12-4; abundance: many; d_gene: -; CDR3nt: TGTGCCAGCAGTTCGGGACCATTCTCCTACGAGCAGTACTTC; CDR3aa: CASSSGPFSYEQYF
j_gene: TRBJ2-5; v_gene: TRBV20-1; abundance: -; d_gene: -; CDR3nt: TGCAGTGCTAGTAGCCGAGACTATCAAGAGACCCAGTACTTC; CDR3aa: CSASSRDYQETQYF
j_gene: TRBJ2-1; v_gene: TRBV7-3; abundance: -; d_gene: -; CDR3nt: TGTGCCAGCAGCTTAACGTTAATGGGGGGCGGAGATGAGCAGTTCTTC; CDR3aa: CASSLTLMGGGDEQFF
j_gene: TRBJ2-3; v_gene: TRBV20-1; abundance: -; d_gene: -; CDR3nt: TGCAGTGCTAGAGTTGCGGGGACAGATACGCAGTATTTT; CDR3aa: CSARVAGTDTQYF
j_gene: TRBJ2-3; v_gene: TRBV29-1; abundance: many; d_gene: TRBD2; CDR3nt: TGCAGCTCTAGCGGGAGGGCCGGCACAGATACGCAGTATTTT; CDR3aa: CSSSGRAGTDTQYF
j_gene: TRBJ2-3; v_gene: TRBV29-1; abundance: many; d_gene: -; CDR3nt: TGCAGCGTCCTCAGGGCAGATACGCAGTATTTT; CDR3aa: CSVLRADTQYF